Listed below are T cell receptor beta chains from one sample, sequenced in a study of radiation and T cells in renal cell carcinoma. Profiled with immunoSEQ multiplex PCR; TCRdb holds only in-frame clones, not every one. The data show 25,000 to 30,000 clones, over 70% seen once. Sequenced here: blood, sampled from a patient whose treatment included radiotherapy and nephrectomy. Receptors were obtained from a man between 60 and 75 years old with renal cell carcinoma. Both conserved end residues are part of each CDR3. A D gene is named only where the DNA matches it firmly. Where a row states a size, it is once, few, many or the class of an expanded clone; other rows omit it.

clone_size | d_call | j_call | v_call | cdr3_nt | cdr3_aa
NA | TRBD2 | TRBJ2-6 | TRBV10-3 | TGTGCCATCTCTAGCGGGATAACTGGGGCCAACGTCCTGACTTTC | CAISSGITGANVLTF
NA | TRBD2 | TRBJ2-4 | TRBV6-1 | TGTGCCAGCGTTAGCGGGACCTTCAAAAACATTCAGTACTTC | CASVSGTFKNIQYF
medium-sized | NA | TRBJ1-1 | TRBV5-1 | TGCGCCAGCAGCTGGGGGCACGGGTCCACCACTGAAGCTTTCTTT | CASSWGHGSTTEAFF
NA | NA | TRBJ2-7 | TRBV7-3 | TGTGCCAGCAGCGCAAGTGCTAGCGAGAGCTACGAGCAGTACTTC | CASSASASESYEQYF
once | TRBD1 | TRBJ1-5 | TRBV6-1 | TGTGCCACCCTCGGGACAGAAGGGGGAAGGCCCCAGCATTTT | CATLGTEGGRPQHF
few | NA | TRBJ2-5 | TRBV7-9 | TGTGCCAGCAGCTTAGCCTTCGGGAGCCAAGAGACCCAGTACTTC | CASSLAFGSQETQYF
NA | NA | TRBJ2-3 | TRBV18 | TGTGCCAGCTCACCAACTAGCACAGATACGCAGTATTTT | CASSPTSTDTQYF
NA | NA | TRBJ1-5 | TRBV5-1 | TGCGCCAGCAGCCGGGACGGGGGCCGCAATCAGCCCCAGCATTTT | CASSRDGGRNQPQHF
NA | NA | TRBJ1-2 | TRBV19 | TGTGCCAGTAGTATCTCCGGGTTCTATGGCTACACCTTC | CASSISGFYGYTF
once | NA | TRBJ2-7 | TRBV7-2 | TGTGCCAGCAGCTTACTCCCAAGAGGGGAGCAGTACTTC | CASSLLPRGEQYF
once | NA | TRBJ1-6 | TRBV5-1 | TGCGCCAGCAGTTATAACAGGGATTCACCCCTCCACTTT | CASSYNRDSPLHF
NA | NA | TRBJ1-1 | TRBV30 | TGTGCCTGGAGAGGGGTCTCTATGAACACTGAAGCTTTCTTT | CAWRGVSMNTEAFF
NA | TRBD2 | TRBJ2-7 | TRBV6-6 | TGTGCCAGCAGCAAAGCGGGGTCCCTGAGCTCCTACGAGCAGTACTTC | CASSKAGSLSSYEQYF
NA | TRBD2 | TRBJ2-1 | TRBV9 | TGTGCCAGCAGCGTCAGAGCTGGCGGGAGTTACGGTGAGCAGTTCTTC | CASSVRAGGSYGEQFF
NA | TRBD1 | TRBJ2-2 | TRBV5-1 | TGCGCCAGCAGCGAGGACAGGGGGTTTACCGGGGAGCTGTTTTTT | CASSEDRGFTGELFF
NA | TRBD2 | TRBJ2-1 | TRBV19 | TGTGCCAGTACTCGGGGTTCGGGAGGGATGGACAATGAGCAGTTCTTC | CASTRGSGGMDNEQFF
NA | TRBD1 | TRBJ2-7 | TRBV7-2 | TGTGCCAGCAGCCCACCAGGGGGCCGCGAGCAGTACTTC | CASSPPGGREQYF
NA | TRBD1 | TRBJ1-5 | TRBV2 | TGTGCCAGCAGTGGACAGGGGGGCAATCAGCCCCAGCATTTT | CASSGQGGNQPQHF
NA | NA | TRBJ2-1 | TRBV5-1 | TGCGCCAGCAGCTTGGTCGTTGGGGGGTACAATGAGCAGTTCTTC | CASSLVVGGYNEQFF
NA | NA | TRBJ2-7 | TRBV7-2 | TGTGCCAGCAGCCGAGGCCCCAACTTGCCGCAGTACTTC | CASSRGPNLPQYF
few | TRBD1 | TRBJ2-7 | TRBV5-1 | TGCGCCAGCAGAACCCTGGCAGGGGGCTCCTACGAGCAGTACTTC | CASRTLAGGSYEQYF
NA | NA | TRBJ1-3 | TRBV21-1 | TGTGGCGCGGGACAGGCTTCAGGAAACACCATATATTTT | CGAGQASGNTIYF
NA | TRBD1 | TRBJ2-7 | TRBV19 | TGTGCCAGTAACTCCGGGACAGGGGGCTACGAGCAGTACTTC | CASNSGTGGYEQYF
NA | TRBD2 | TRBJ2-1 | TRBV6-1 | TGTGCCAGTTATTCCGGGACTAGTTTTTATGAGCAGTTCTTC | CASYSGTSFYEQFF
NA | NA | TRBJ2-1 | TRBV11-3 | TGTGCCAGCAGCTTTAACCAGGCAAATGAGCAGTTCTTC | CASSFNQANEQFF
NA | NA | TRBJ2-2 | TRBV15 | TGTGCCACCTGGATCGAAGAACTCAGGGTGGCGGCGAACACCGGGGAGCTGTTTTTT | CATWIEELRVAANTGELFF
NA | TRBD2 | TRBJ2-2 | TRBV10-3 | TGTGCCATCAGTGACCGTCTAGCGGGAGCGGCCGGGGAGCTGTTTTTT | CAISDRLAGAAGELFF
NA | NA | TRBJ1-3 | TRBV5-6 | TGTGCCAGCAGCCCGGCGGGGGGAGACACCATATATTTT | CASSPAGGDTIYF
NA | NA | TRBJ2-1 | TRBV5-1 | TGCGCCAGCAGCTTGGGGGCAGGTAACAATGAGCAGTTCTTC | CASSLGAGNNEQFF
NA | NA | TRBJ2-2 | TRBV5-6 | TGTGCCAGCAGCTTGGACTACTATTACACCGGGGAGCTGTTTTTT | CASSLDYYYTGELFF
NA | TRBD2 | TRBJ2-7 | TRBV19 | TGTGCCAGTAGTTCCCTGGAAGGAGGGCAGGGAGGGGACGAGCAGTACTTC | CASSSLEGGQGGDEQYF
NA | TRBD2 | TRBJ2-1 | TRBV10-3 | TGTGCCACCATCCCTAGCGGAGCCTACAATGAGCAGTTCTTC | CATIPSGAYNEQFF
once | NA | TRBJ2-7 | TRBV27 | TGTGCCAGCAGTTTATCTGGAGTATCCTACGAGCAGTACTTC | CASSLSGVSYEQYF
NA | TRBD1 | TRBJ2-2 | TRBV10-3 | TGTGCCATCACCGGGACAGGGACGAACACCGGGGAGCTGTTTTTT | CAITGTGTNTGELFF
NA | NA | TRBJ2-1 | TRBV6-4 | TGTGCCAGCAGTCCCCAGCAGGGAGGCTACAATGAGCAGTTCTTC | CASSPQQGGYNEQFF
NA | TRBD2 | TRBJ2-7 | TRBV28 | TGTGCCAGCAGTTTCAAACTAGCGGAACTAACCTACGAGCAGTACTTC | CASSFKLAELTYEQYF
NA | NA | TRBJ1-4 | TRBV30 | TGTGCCTGGAGTGACGGGGGGGGAGGTGAAAAACTGTTTTTT | CAWSDGGGGEKLFF
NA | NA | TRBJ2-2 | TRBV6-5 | TGTGCCAGCAGTTACTCCTGGGATCGGAGCGGGGAGCTGTTTTTT | CASSYSWDRSGELFF
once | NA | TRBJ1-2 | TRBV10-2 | TGCGCCAGCAGTGATGGCCGGGACCCAAGACGGGGCTACACCTTC | CASSDGRDPRRGYTF
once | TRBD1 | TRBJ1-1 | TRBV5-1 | TGCGCCAGCAGCTTCGGGACAGGCAAGGAAGCTTTCTTT | CASSFGTGKEAFF
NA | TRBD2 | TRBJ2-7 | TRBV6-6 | TGTGCCAGCACTATAGCGGGAACAACCTACGAGCAGTACTTC | CASTIAGTTYEQYF
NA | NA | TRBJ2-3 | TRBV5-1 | TGCGCCAGCAGCCCCTCGACTAGCACAGATACGCAGTATTTT | CASSPSTSTDTQYF
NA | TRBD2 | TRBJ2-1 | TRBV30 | TGTGCCGCCGGATTACTAGCGGGGGCTTACAATGAGCAGTTCTTC | CAAGLLAGAYNEQFF
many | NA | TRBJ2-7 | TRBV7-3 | TGTGCCAGCAGCCCCGGTGGAGGTCGAGAGCAGTACTTC | CASSPGGGREQYF
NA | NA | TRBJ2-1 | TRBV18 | TGTGCCAGCTCACCACCAGTGGGACGGGGCCCCCCCGAGCAGTTCTTC | CASSPPVGRGPPEQFF
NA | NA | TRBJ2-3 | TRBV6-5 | TGTGCCAGCAGTAAAAAGTACACAGATACGCAGTATTTT | CASSKKYTDTQYF
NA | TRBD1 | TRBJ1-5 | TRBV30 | TGTGCCTGGAGTACCGGACAGGGTCCCAATCAGCCCCAGCATTTT | CAWSTGQGPNQPQHF
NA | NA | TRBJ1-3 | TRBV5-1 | TGCGCCAGCAGCTTGTTGCAGGGTGGGAGTGGAAACACCATATATTTT | CASSLLQGGSGNTIYF
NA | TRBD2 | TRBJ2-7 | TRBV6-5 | TGTGCCAGCACCCCTCCGGGGGTTTCGGGAGGGCAGTACTTC | CASTPPGVSGGQYF
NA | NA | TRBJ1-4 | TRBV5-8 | TGTGCCAGCAGCTTGCGGCGGGGGTCGCTTGCAACTAATGAAAAACTGTTTTTT | CASSLRRGSLATNEKLFF
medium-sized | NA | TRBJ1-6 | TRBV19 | TGTGCCAGTAGCCCCTCCTATAATTCACCCCTCCACTTT | CASSPSYNSPLHF
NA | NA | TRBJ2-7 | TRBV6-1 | TGTGCCAGCAGTTTACACTACGAGCAGTACTTC | CASSLHYEQYF
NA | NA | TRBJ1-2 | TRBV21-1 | TGTGCCAGCAGCAAAGTCGGGCATAATGGCTACACCTTC | CASSKVGHNGYTF
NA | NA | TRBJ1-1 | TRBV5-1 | TGCGCCAGCAGTTTAGACAGGAACACTGAAGCTTTCTTT | CASSLDRNTEAFF
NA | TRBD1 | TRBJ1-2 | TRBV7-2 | TGTGCCAGCAGCTTAGACAGGGGATGGAGTGGCTACACCTTC | CASSLDRGWSGYTF